Below are 10 T cell receptor beta chains sequenced from a single sample in a study of T cell responses to AZD1222 COVID-19 vaccine. Sequenced by immunoSEQ multiplex PCR; TCRdb stores in-frame clones only, minus some. The table lists tens of thousands of clones, about nine tenths of them singletons. The sequencing used peripheral blood, collected on day 0 of AZD1222 vaccination. The receptors were sampled from an adult in good health.

The rearrangement links TRBV28 to TRBJ2-1; D may be TRBD2 (5 bases). This CDR3 region has 13 residues. The germline V gene encodes CDR1 MDHEN and CDR2 SYDVKM. Trimming left V 5 bases short and J 7 bases short, with 12 bases between. Here the CDR3 reads CASSAGISNEQFF. The CDR3 DNA reads as TGTGCCAGCAGTGCCGGGATCAGTAATGAGCAGTTCTTC.

This rearrangement joins TRBV7-8 to TRBJ1-2, with TRBD1 matching over 10 bases. V shed 5 bases and J 5 bases; nucleotides not matched to a gene: 5. This CDR3 has 14 amino acids. The germline gives CDR1 SGHVS, CDR2 FQNEAQ. CDR3 in amino acids: CASSTRDRGYGYTF. CDR3 DNA: TGTGCCAGCAGCACCCGGGACAGGGGTTATGGCTACACCTTC. Variable domain in full (rest from reference TRBV7-8 and TRBJ1-2): GAGVSQSPRYKVAKRGQDVALRCDPISGHVSLFWYQQALGQGPEFLTYFQNEAQLDKSGLPSDRFFAERPEGSVSTLKIQRTQQEDSAVYLCASSTRDRGYGYTFGSGTRLTVV.

V is TRBV28 and J is TRBJ2-7; TRBD2 matches at 10 bases. CDR3 length: 14 residues. V lost 4 bases, J lost 7 bases, and 7 bases stayed unmatched. Per the germline V gene, CDR1 is MDHEN and CDR2 is SYDVKM. The CDR3 sequence: CASSSPGLAAEQYF. The CDR3 DNA follows: TGTGCCAGCAGTTCACCCGGACTAGCGGCAGAGCAGTACTTC.

The chain joins TRBV28 to TRBJ1-3; D gene uncertain. Trimming left V 4 bases short and J 7 bases short, with 8 bases between. Germline assignment: CDR1 MDHEN and CDR2 SYDVKM. The CDR3 spans 12 residues. In DNA form, the CDR3 reads TGTGCCAGCAGTTCTCCCCCCAACACCATATATTTT. Protein product: CASSSPPNTIYF.

The chain recombines TRBV4-3 with TRBJ2-7; 8 bases line up with TRBD1. From germline, CDR1 is LGHNA and CDR2 YSLEER. This CDR3 comprises 15 residues. V lost 4 bases, J lost 5 bases, and 10 bases stayed unmatched. CDR3 DNA sequence: TGCGCCAGCAGCCTATTCACCTCGACAGGGGACGAGCAGTACTTC. It is translated as CASSLFTSTGDEQYF.

The gene calls are TRBV7-8 and TRBJ1-1; 8 bases line up with TRBD1. Germline CDR1 reads SGHVS; CDR2 reads FQNEAQ. V dropped 0 bases and J dropped 5; count of bases not matched to a gene: 2. This CDR3 comprises 14 residues. DNA of the CDR3: TGTGCCAGCAGCTTAGCCCGACAGGGGACTGAAGCTTTCTTT. It specifies CASSLARQGTEAFF.

The chain carries TRBV5-4 and TRBJ1-2, with 9 nucleotides matching TRBD1. V lost 1 base and J lost 0; bases outside the gene matches: 10. There are 18 residues in the CDR3. From germline, CDR1 is SGHNT and CDR2 YYREEE (reference sequence). CDR3 loop: CASSLWVLGTGPNYGYTF. The CDR3 nucleotides are TGTGCCAGCAGCTTGTGGGTGTTGGGGACAGGGCCTAACTATGGCTACACCTTC.

V and J are TRBV5-1 and TRBJ1-3; D perhaps matches TRBD1 (5 bases). There are 15 residues in the CDR3. With 3 bases removed from V and 0 bases from J, the gap between germline ends came to 10 bases. Germline lookup yields CDR1 SGHRS and CDR2 YFSETQ. The CDR3 region is CASSSTAYSGNTIYF. The DNA for the CDR3 is TGCGCCAGCAGCTCGACAGCTTACTCTGGAAACACCATATATTTT.

The chain links TRBV30 to TRBJ1-3; D not certain. This CDR3 contains 13 residues. Germline V CDR1 and CDR2: GTSNPN, SVGIG (reference sequence). Trimming shortened V by 4 bases and J by 0 bases, and 7 bases separated the two germline ends. CDR3 protein: CAWTGFSGNTIYF. Written as DNA, the CDR3 is TGTGCCTGGACGGGTTTCTCTGGAAACACCATATATTTT.

The genes are TRBV9 and TRBJ2-5; TRBD2 agrees at 13 bases. Germline V CDR1 and CDR2: SGDLS, YYNGEE. Trimming removed 4 bases from V and 3 bases from J; junction bases left unmatched: 3. This CDR3 region has 15 residues. CDR3 sequence (DNA): TGTGCCAGCAGCCCGGGGACTAGCGGGAAAGAGACCCAGTACTTC. This encodes CASSPGTSGKETQYF. Together with reference TRBV9 and TRBJ2-5, the CDR3 gives the full variable domain: DSGVTQTPKHLITATGQRVTLRCSPRSGDLSVYWYQQSLDQGLQFLIQYYNGEERAKGNILERFSAQQFPDLHSELNLSSLELGDSALYFCASSPGTSGKETQYFGPGTRLLVL.